The text below deals with one TCR beta chain. J lost 4 bases, V lost 3 bases, and 3 bases had no gene match. CDR1 and CDR2 (germline): SGDLS, YYNGEE. The CDR3 spans 14 residues. This specimen belongs to a study of OX40 agonist ivuxolimab in advanced cancers. Turning to the study itself: The study gave patients intravenous ivuxolimab at 0.01 to 10 mg/kg every 2 weeks.

This table comes from immunoSEQ multiplex PCR, and its TCRdb copy is limited to in-frame clones, with some not included. The profile covers 25,000 to 30,000 clones, with 80% to 90% appearing a single time and about 30% taken by the ten largest. The clonotype comes from an adult with an advanced solid tumor such as melanoma, head and neck, liver or kidney cancer. The sample was CD4+ or CD8+ T cells sorted from blood, taken in a trial of the OX40 agonist ivuxolimab. The V call is TRBV9, the J call TRBJ2-7; TRBD2 matches at 11 bases. CDR3 nucleotides: TGTGCCAGCAGCGCAACTAGCGGGAGTTACGAGCAGTACTTC. Translation gives CASSATSGSYEQYF. The variable domain in full, with the rest retrieved from reference TRBV9 and TRBJ2-7, is DSGVTQTPKHLITATGQRVTLRCSPRSGDLSVYWYQQSLDQGLQFLIQYYNGEERAKGNILERFSAQQFPDLHSELNLSSLELGDSALYFCASSATSGSYEQYFGPGTRLTVT.